The clone carrying this TCR beta chain was observed a few times. The antigen remains unidentified. Other DNA sequences in this sample translate to the same CDR3. The data belong to a study of PD-1 blockade in classical Hodgkin lymphoma. Overall study findings and caveats: There remain no defined causes for the repertoire differences, which possibly reflect disease activity or prior therapy. The study found that TCR diversity rose significantly by C4D1 in CD4+ but not CD8+ cells.

Trimming removed 2 bases at V and 0 bases at J, with 13 bases between. CDR1 is SGDLS and CDR2 is YYNGEE in the germline V gene. CDR3 length: 16 residues. The data were produced by immunoSEQ multiplex PCR, yet TCRdb's version contains in-frame clones alone and is incomplete. Of around 91,000 clones in the sample, 80% to 90% are singletons; the top ten hold roughly 15%. All trial patients relapsed after autologous stem cell transplantation. The sequence derives from a human donor with classical Hodgkin lymphoma. J is TRBJ2-3 and V is TRBV9, with D possibly matching TRBD2 (5 bases). The sequencing here drew on peripheral blood mononuclear cells (PBMCs), taken before the second cycle of nivolumab. The CDR3 nucleotides are TGTGCCAGCAGCGTGGAGGTGGGCACTAGCACAGATACGCAGTATTTT. The encoded protein is CASSVEVGTSTDTQYF. The full variable domain, completed using reference TRBV9 and TRBJ2-3, is DSGVTQTPKHLITATGQRVTLRCSPRSGDLSVYWYQQSLDQGLQFLIQYYNGEERAKGNILERFSAQQFPDLHSELNLSSLELGDSALYFCASSVEVGTSTDTQYFGPGTRLTVL.